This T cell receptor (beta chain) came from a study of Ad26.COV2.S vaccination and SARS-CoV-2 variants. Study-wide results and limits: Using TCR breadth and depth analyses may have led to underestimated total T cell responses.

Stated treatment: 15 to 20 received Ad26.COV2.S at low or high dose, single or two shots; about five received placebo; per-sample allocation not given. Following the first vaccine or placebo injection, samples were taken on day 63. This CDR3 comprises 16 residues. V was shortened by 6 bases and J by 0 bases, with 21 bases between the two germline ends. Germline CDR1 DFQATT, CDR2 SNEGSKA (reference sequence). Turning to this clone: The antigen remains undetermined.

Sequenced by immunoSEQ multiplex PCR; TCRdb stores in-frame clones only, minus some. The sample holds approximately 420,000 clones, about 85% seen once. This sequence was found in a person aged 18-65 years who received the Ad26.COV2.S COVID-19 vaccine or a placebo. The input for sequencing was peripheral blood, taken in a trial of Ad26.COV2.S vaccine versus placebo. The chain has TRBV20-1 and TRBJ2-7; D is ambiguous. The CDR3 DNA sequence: TGCAGTGCCAGTGGAGAGGTTCTAAGTAACTCCTACGAGCAGTACTTC. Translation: CSASGEVLSNSYEQYF.